A single T cell receptor beta chain is shown here with its context. V lost 0 bases and J 14 bases, leaving 14 bases between the germline ends. This CDR3 is built from 13 residues. Authors' methods: Quantification of nucleated cells was approximated via reference gene primer amplification. Method: immunoSEQ multiplex PCR; TCRdb's copy keeps in-frame clones and lacks some. Clonal size and the V and J genes are those of that table, whereas D and trimming came from the DNA. Of a few hundred thousand clones in the sample, roughly 86% were seen once. This record belongs to a study of blood T cell repertoires in COVID-19.

The source of this sequence is a woman aged 45-59 years who had recovered from COVID-19. V and J are TRBV12-3 or TRBV12-4 and TRBJ2-1; TRBD1 might be the D (5 bases). What was sequenced was PBMCs or T cells enriched from blood (not recorded which). The CDR3 here is CASSLASGHVEFF. The CDR3 bases are TGTGCCAGCAGTTTAGCGTCTGGACACGTGGAGTTCTTC.